This paragraph reports one T cell receptor beta chain. Its target is unknown. The entry originates in a study of cytomegalovirus exposure and HLA in healthy donors. Overall study findings and caveats: Earlier analysis yielded a pattern in which most TCR beta V segments were productive about 87% or about 30% of the time. Researchers counted around 180 TCR beta chains as cytomegalovirus-associated. For most TCR sequences rarity was the rule, although some public TCRs occurred in many donors.

Each of the donors was a healthy bone marrow donor. Trimming took 10 bases from V and 3 from J; bases not matched to a gene: 8. Germline lookup yields CDR1 MNHEY and CDR2 SMNVEV (reference sequence). The CDR3 spans 13 residues. The PCR was carried out with 60 Vbeta primers and 13 Jbeta primers. Sequencing used immunoSEQ multiplex PCR; TCRdb keeps in-frame clones, though not all of them. The sample gives more than 80,000 clones, around 86% of which show up once; 9.2% is in the top ten. This sequence originates from a man aged 25 to 40 in good health and CMV-seropositive. This chain connects TRBV27 to TRBJ1-2; 7 positions agree with TRBD1. Sequenced: PBMCs. The CDR3 DNA reads as TGTGCCACCACAGGGGCCGGGGACTATGGCTACACCTTC. As protein: CATTGAGDYGYTF.